This T cell receptor beta chain comes out of a study of T cell repertoires and Cas9 in healthy adults. Study in general: CD4 and CD8 compartments: SpCas9-reactive T cells profiled for potency, cytotoxicity, lineage. Study outcomes and limitations: SpCas9-reactive effector T cells were reportedly restrained in vitro by SpCas9-reactive regulatory T cells.

A note on this clone: The antigen is undetermined.

Produced via immunoSEQ multiplex PCR; TCRdb's table is partial and in-frame only. The profile shows over 14,000 clones, nearly 90% of them singletons. This TCR came from a human donor in good health. Sequencing input: Tregs (CD4+, CD25+, CD127-, CD137-, CD154-) from PBMCs; culture status not recorded.

For the CDR3, the DNA is TGTGCCAGCAGACGCTGGACAGGGGGCGCCGGGGAGCTGTTTTTT. It translates to CASRRWTGGAGELFF. The chain combines TRBV27 with TRBJ2-2; 11 nucleotides align to TRBD1. Germline CDR1 MNHEY, CDR2 SMNVEV (reference sequence). V was clipped by 6 bases and J by 6 bases; unmatched bases: 6. The CDR3 length is 15 residues.